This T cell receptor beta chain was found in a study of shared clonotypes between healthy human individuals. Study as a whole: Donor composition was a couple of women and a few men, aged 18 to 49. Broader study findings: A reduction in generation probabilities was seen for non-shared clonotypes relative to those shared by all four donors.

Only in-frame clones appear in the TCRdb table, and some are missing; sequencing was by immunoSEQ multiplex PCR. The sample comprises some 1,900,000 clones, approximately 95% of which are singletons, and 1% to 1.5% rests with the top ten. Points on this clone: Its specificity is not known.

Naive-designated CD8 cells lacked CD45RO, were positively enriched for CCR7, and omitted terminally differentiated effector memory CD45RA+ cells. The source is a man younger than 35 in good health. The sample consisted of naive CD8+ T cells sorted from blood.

The DNA for the CDR3 is TGTGCCAGCAGTTACACGATTTCTAACGAGCAGTACTTC. Its translation is CASSYTISNEQYF. The chain combines TRBV6-5 with TRBJ2-7; D gene ambiguous. This CDR3 has 13 residues. With 2 bases removed from V and 5 bases from J, the gap between germline ends came to 10 bases. Germline assignment: CDR1 MNHEY and CDR2 SVGAGI.